Listed here are 7 T cell receptor beta chains from one sample, sequenced in a study of blood T cells in healthy people across ages. Alongside a J-beta primer mix, a sample-barcoded 5' primer served in a second PCR lasting 7 to 11 cycles. One entry per CDR3 protein results from TCRdb running MiXCR on the 5' RACE reads. The top ten hold about 7.7% of the sample, which has around 1,700,000 distinct CDR3 sequences, about 30% seen once. The sequenced sample was blood. These receptors originate from a woman aged 25 to 39 in good health.

The chain carries TRBV10-3 and TRBJ1-1; D gene uncertain. The CDR3 runs 14 residues. V dropped 0 bases and J dropped 1 base, with 6 bases sitting between them. CDR1 and CDR2 from the germline V gene are ENHRY and SYGVKD. CDR3 nucleotides: TGTGCCATCAGTGAGTCGATAGGGAACACTGAAGCTTTCTTT. Its translation is CAISESIGNTEAFF.

This clonotype turned up a few times. V gene TRBV20-1 combines with J gene TRBJ2-1; weak D call: TRBD2 (6 bases). This CDR3 comprises 17 residues. CDR1 and CDR2 (germline): DFQATT, SNEGSKA (reference sequence). Trimming removed 0 bases at V and 0 bases at J, with 15 bases between. The CDR3 is CSARDRRRGSSYNEQFF. The CDR3 DNA reads as TGCAGTGCTAGAGATCGGAGGAGGGGAAGCTCCTACAATGAGCAGTTCTTC.

This clonotype was seen many times. The chain uses TRBV10-3 and TRBJ2-1, with D perhaps matching TRBD2 (6 bases). The V and J ends lost 0 bases and 5 bases respectively, with 11 bases between them. This CDR3 is built from 15 residues. Germline CDR1 is ENHRY and CDR2 is SYGVKD. CDR3 in amino acids: CAISESAGRNNEQFF. The CDR3 DNA follows: TGTGCCATCAGTGAGTCTGCGGGGCGAAACAATGAGCAGTTCTTC.

This clonotype was recorded at least ten times. The chain recombines TRBV14 with TRBJ2-1, with D possibly matching TRBD2 (6 bases). Germline V gene lookup returns CDR1 SGHDN and CDR2 FVKESK. This CDR3 contains 15 residues. V was cut by 4 bases and J by 3 bases, with 13 bases left in between. For the CDR3, the DNA is TGTGCCAGCAGCCCCCTAGGAGGGAGCTACAATGAGCAGTTCTTC. It codes for CASSPLGGSYNEQFF.

The table lists this clonotype with a few counts. V and J are TRBV29-1 and TRBJ2-2; 8 bases align to TRBD1. V dropped 7 bases and J dropped 5; count of bases not matched to a gene: 3. Germline V gives CDR1 SQVTM, CDR2 ANQGSEA. The CDR3 spans 12 residues. This chain's CDR3 is CSAQGATGELFF. The DNA of the CDR3 is TGCAGCGCGCAGGGGGCGACCGGGGAGCTGTTTTTT.

The genes are TRBV6-2 or TRBV6-3 and TRBJ2-4; D not resolved. Germline V CDR1 and CDR2: MNHEY, SVGEGT. CDR3 length: 17 residues. Trimming took 6 bases from V and 1 from J, leaving 19 bases between them. The CDR3 nucleotides read TGTGCCAGCAGAGGTCATAAGGGTGACGGGGCCAAAAACATTCAGTACTTC. Protein: CASRGHKGDGAKNIQYF.

This clonotype appeared a few times. The CDR3 spells CASSTSTGELFF. The CDR3, as DNA: TGTGCCAGCAGCACTAGCACCGGGGAGCTGTTTTTT. The V gene is TRBV2, the J gene TRBJ2-2, with D perhaps matching TRBD2 (5 bases). Deletions cut 6 bases from V and 4 bases from J, with 6 bases between. Germline V gene data show CDR1 as SNHLY and CDR2 as FYNNEI. The CDR3 has 12 amino acids.